This TCR beta chain was sequenced for a study of cytomegalovirus exposure and HLA in healthy donors. Study conclusions and caveats: Rare sequences made up most TCRs, while some public TCRs were found in many donors. Immune exposure data for these donors was limited to CMV serostatus. Per a later analysis, HLA-associated TCR beta chains showed more clonal expansion than other, equally common TCR beta chains.

PCR amplification relied on 60 Vbeta primers (plus 13 Jbeta primers). Assay: immunoSEQ multiplex PCR; the TCRdb copy retains only in-frame clones and omits some. Of 150,000 to 200,000 clones detected, roughly 72% appear once; the ten largest clones hold roughly 1%. The V gene end was trimmed by 0 bases and the J gene end by 3 bases; junction bases not matched to a gene: 18. This CDR3 has 20 amino acids. CDR1 and CDR2 (germline): SGHRS, YFSETQ. With regard to this clone: Its target is not known.

The receptor comes from a woman aged 40 to 50 in good health and CMV-seronegative. Sample: PBMCs. The V gene is TRBV5-1, the J gene TRBJ2-7, with 10 bases identical to TRBD1. CDR3 loop: CASSLEPPTRPGQGFYEQYF. CDR3 DNA: TGCGCCAGCAGCTTGGAGCCTCCGACCCGACCGGGACAGGGGTTCTACGAGCAGTACTTC.